This T cell receptor (beta chain) is from a study of Graves' ophthalmopathy and Graves' hyperthyroidism. Ophthalmopathy donors were characterized by moderate-to-severe activity, CAS of at least 3, NOSPECS of at least 4, and duration under 3 months. From fresh peripheral blood, 8 to 10 ml in volume, the PBMCs were obtained. The CDR3 loop spans 15 amino acids. The germline V gene encodes CDR1 LNHDA and CDR2 SQIVND (reference sequence). J lost 3 bases, V lost 3 bases, and 2 bases had no gene match. Notes on the study in general: Researchers report that a 13-signature model separated ophthalmopathy from stable hyperthyroidism, posting about 91% sensitivity and 75% to 84% specificity.

The sequenced template was RNA, covering the TCR beta CDR3 region. First-round RT-PCR relied on HTBI primers, and a second-round multiplex PCR came next. Via MiXCR, TCRdb re-called the multiplex PCR reads, giving one row per CDR3 protein. The data hold around 670,000 distinct CDR3 sequences, with roughly 41% observed a single time. This clonotype was counted many times. The antigen is undetermined. The rearrangement links TRBV19 to TRBJ1-5; 10 nucleotides line up with TRBD1. The origin of this receptor is an adult man with Graves' ophthalmopathy. The source material was peripheral blood. The CDR3 nucleotides read TGTGCCAGTAGTATGGGACAGGGGACCAATCAGCCCCAGCATTTT. It encodes CASSMGQGTNQPQHF.